These 21 T cell receptor beta chains were all obtained from the same sample, sequenced in a study of Ad26.COV2.S vaccination and SARS-CoV-2 variants. Data came from immunoSEQ multiplex PCR; TCRdb stores just in-frame clones and leaves some out. The table includes approximately 97,000 clones, 60% to 85% detected once. The sample was peripheral blood, taken after recovery from COVID-19. The receptors derive from a human donor who had recovered from COVID-19.

J is TRBJ2-3 and V is TRBV9; 13 nucleotides match TRBD2. V was clipped by 1 base and J by 0 bases; unmatched bases: 8. CDR3 length: 19 amino acids. Per germline, CDR1 SGDLS and CDR2 YYNGEE. In nucleotides, the CDR3 is TGTGCCAGCAGCGTATCACTAGCGGGGGGGTCGGTGAGCACAGATACGCAGTATTTT. Its translation: CASSVSLAGGSVSTDTQYF.

This clone was seen a handful of times. The chain joins TRBV18 to TRBJ2-1, with D possibly matching TRBD1 (6 bases). Looked up from germline, CDR1 is KGHSH and CDR2 is LQKENI. V lost 0 bases and J 7 bases, leaving 19 bases between the germline ends. The CDR3 runs 17 residues. CDR3 sequence (DNA): TGTGCCAGCTCACCACCAACCTCGACATGGGGGCGGAATGAGCAGTTCTTC. It yields the protein CASSPPTSTWGRNEQFF.

V usage is TRBV30 and J usage is TRBJ1-2; 12 bases fit TRBD1. Germline loops: CDR1 GTSNPN, CDR2 SVGIG (reference sequence). This CDR3 has 15 residues. V gave up 2 bases and J gave up 3 bases; unmatched junction bases: 4. In DNA, the CDR3 is TGTGCCTGGAGTTTGGGACAGGGGGCCGACTATGGCTACACCTTC. This codes for CAWSLGQGADYGYTF.

The chain recombines TRBV3-1 (or the pseudogene TRBV3-2) with TRBJ1-1, with 8 bases identical to TRBD1. With 0 bases clipped from V and 4 bases from J, the junction kept 4 bases outside the gene matches. The CDR3 runs 15 residues. CDR1 is LGHDT and CDR2 is YNNKEL in the germline V gene (reference sequence). CDR3 protein: CASSQDQTGGTEAFF. The CDR3 nucleotides are TGTGCCAGCAGCCAAGATCAAACAGGGGGCACTGAAGCTTTCTTT.

The V gene is TRBV6-2 or TRBV6-3, the J gene TRBJ2-7; TRBD1 is a possible D gene (5 bases). Germline V CDR1 and CDR2: MNHEY, SVGEGT. V was trimmed by 6 bases and J by 3 bases, leaving 9 bases between them. The CDR3 extends over 12 amino acids. The CDR3 here is CASSRVSYEQYF. CDR3 nucleotide sequence: TGTGCCAGCAGCAGGGTAAGCTACGAGCAGTACTTC.

This chain uses TRBV5-1 with TRBJ1-2; 9 positions agree with TRBD1. Germline V gives CDR1 SGHRS, CDR2 YFSETQ. Trimming at V came to 5 bases and at J to 0 bases, leaving 5 bases not matched to a gene. This CDR3 is 15 amino acids long. In nucleotides, the CDR3 is TGCGCCAGCAGTCTCAGACAGGGGGCTAACTATGGCTACACCTTC. Its translation: CASSLRQGANYGYTF. The whole variable domain, remainder taken from reference TRBV5-1 and TRBJ1-2, is KAGVTQTPRYLIKTRGQQVTLSCSPISGHRSVSWYQQTPGQGLQFLFEYFSETQRNKGNFPGRFSGRQFSNSRSEMNVSTLELGDSALYLCASSLRQGANYGYTFGSGTRLTVV.

This clone appeared once. The chain is built from TRBV11-2 and TRBJ2-7, with 9 bases that match TRBD1. The CDR3 spans 13 residues. V was pared by 5 bases and J by 3 bases, with 2 bases of the junction left unmatched. The germline V gene encodes CDR1 SGHAT and CDR2 FQNNGV. As DNA, the CDR3 is TGTGCCAGCAGCCCGGGACAGGGCTACGAGCAGTACTTC. Protein product: CASSPGQGYEQYF.

This clone was counted once. The gene calls are TRBV2 and TRBJ1-1, with D hard to call. Germline CDR1 reads SNHLY; CDR2 reads FYNNEI. The CDR3 has 16 amino acids. V was shortened by 2 bases and J by 5 bases, with 18 bases between the two germline ends. CDR3 bases: TGTGCCAGCAGTGAAAGACGTTCACCCGGGAGGACTGAAGCTTTCTTT. It specifies CASSERRSPGRTEAFF.

The chain combines TRBV11-2 with TRBJ1-6; no definite D call. Germline V gene data show CDR1 as SGHAT and CDR2 as FQNNGV. V lost 1 base, J lost 6 bases, and 13 bases lay in between. The CDR3 extends over 16 amino acids. The CDR3 protein is CASSLVGRRRNSPLHF. CDR3 nucleotide sequence: TGTGCCAGCAGCTTAGTTGGGAGAAGACGTAATTCACCCCTCCACTTT.

The chain combines TRBV19 with TRBJ1-3, with D unclear. The V gene lost 3 bases and the J gene lost 1 base, with 10 bases spanning the gap. The CDR3 has 15 amino acids. Germline loops: CDR1 LNHDA, CDR2 SQIVND (reference sequence). The CDR3 bases are TGTGCCAGTAGTATTGATTTCACTTCTGGAAACACCATATATTTT. Its translation: CASSIDFTSGNTIYF. Using reference TRBV19 and TRBJ1-3 for the parts outside the CDR3, the full variable domain is DGGITQSPKYLFRKEGQNVTLSCEQNLNHDAMYWYRQDPGQGLRLIYYSQIVNDFQKGDIAEGYSVSREKKESFPLTVTSAQKNPTAFYLCASSIDFTSGNTIYFGEGSWLTVV.

CDR3 residues: CASSALWGDTGELFF. The CDR3 bases are TGTGCCAGCAGCGCCCTTTGGGGTGACACCGGGGAGCTGTTTTTT. The J gene is TRBJ2-2, the V gene TRBV11-2; D call uncertain. Germline CDR1 SGHAT, CDR2 FQNNGV. The ends were cut back, 5 bases at V and 3 bases at J, with 13 bases in the middle. The CDR3 runs 15 residues.

V and J are TRBV30 and TRBJ1-1; D gene ambiguous. This CDR3 contains 12 residues. V was trimmed by 2 bases and J by 6 bases, leaving 10 bases between them. In germline, CDR1 is GTSNPN, CDR2 SVGIG (reference sequence). CDR3: CAWSPRQSEAFF. CDR3 nucleotides: TGTGCCTGGAGTCCACGGCAGTCTGAAGCTTTCTTT.

This chain connects TRBV11-2 to TRBJ2-5; tentatively, D is TRBD2 (5 bases). The CDR3 covers 18 residues. CDR1 is SGHAT and CDR2 is FQNNGV in the germline V gene. V shed 1 base and J shed 5 bases, with 23 bases lying between them. As DNA, the CDR3 is TGTGCCAGCAGCTTAGGGTGGTTGTCACTCTCCCGAGGGGAGACCCAGTACTTC. Protein: CASSLGWLSLSRGETQYF.

V gene TRBV5-1 combines with J gene TRBJ2-2; the D is unclear. The CDR3 totals 14 residues. Trimming removed 2 bases from V and 0 bases from J, with 5 bases in between. Germline CDR1 SGHRS, CDR2 YFSETQ. Here the CDR3 reads CASSFAPNTGELFF. Written as DNA, the CDR3 is TGCGCCAGCAGCTTTGCGCCGAACACCGGGGAGCTGTTTTTT.

The rearrangement links TRBV19 to TRBJ2-3; maybe TRBD2 (6 bases). There are 17 residues in the CDR3. Per the germline V gene, CDR1 is LNHDA and CDR2 is SQIVND (reference sequence). V gave up 1 base and J gave up 5 bases, with 19 bases separating them. This CDR3 reads CASSIARAGSQGDTQYF. CDR3 nucleotide sequence: TGTGCCAGTAGTATAGCTCGGGCGGGGAGCCAGGGAGATACGCAGTATTTT.

The rearrangement uses TRBV4-1 and TRBJ1-5; D remains ambiguous. Trimming left V 4 bases short and J 6 bases short, with 13 bases between. This CDR3 has 14 residues. The germline V gene has CDR1 MGHRA and CDR2 YSYEKL. CDR3 bases: TGCGCCAGCAGCCCTAAGGCGGGTTCTCAGCCCCAGCATTTT. This gives the protein CASSPKAGSQPQHF.

The rearrangement links TRBV19 to TRBJ1-1; possibly TRBD1 for D (6 bases). Trimming pared 2 bases from V and 3 bases from J, leaving 13 bases between. Germline assignment: CDR1 LNHDA and CDR2 SQIVND (reference sequence). The CDR3 is made up of 15 amino acids. The CDR3 spells CASSIRPDRHTEAFF. The CDR3 coding sequence is TGTGCCAGTAGTATAAGGCCGGACAGACACACTGAAGCTTTCTTT. The complete variable domain, with remaining parts taken from reference TRBV19 and TRBJ1-1, reads DGGITQSPKYLFRKEGQNVTLSCEQNLNHDAMYWYRQDPGQGLRLIYYSQIVNDFQKGDIAEGYSVSREKKESFPLTVTSAQKNPTAFYLCASSIRPDRHTEAFFGQGTRLTVV.

The V and J genes are TRBV19 and TRBJ2-2; D not certain. Trimming removed 2 bases from V and 5 bases from J, with 9 bases in between. This CDR3 spans 14 amino acids. The germline V gene encodes CDR1 LNHDA and CDR2 SQIVND (reference sequence). The CDR3 loop is CASSIYSLTGELFF. As DNA, the CDR3 is TGTGCCAGTAGTATATACTCCCTAACCGGGGAGCTGTTTTTT.

This rearrangement joins TRBV19 to TRBJ1-1; D uncertain. V was pared by 5 bases and J by 0 bases, with 13 bases between. In germline, CDR1 is LNHDA, CDR2 SQIVND (reference sequence). The length of the CDR3 is 15 residues. CDR3 bases: TGTGCCAGTAGTCCCAGTCCCGATATGAACACTGAAGCTTTCTTT. Translated, it gives CASSPSPDMNTEAFF.

Only a few counts were recorded for this clone. The chain uses TRBV9 and TRBJ2-3; no clear D gene. The CDR3 spans 13 residues. CDR1 is SGDLS, CDR2 YYNGEE, per germline. Trimming shortened V by 4 bases and J by 4 bases, and 10 bases separated the two germline ends. In DNA, the CDR3 is TGTGCCAGCAGCCCCCGTTGGGCAGATACGCAGTATTTT. Its translation is CASSPRWADTQYF.

Ten or more counts support this clone. This chain links TRBV30 with TRBJ1-6, with 7 bases lining up with TRBD1. This CDR3 is 14 amino acids long. Germline V gene lookup returns CDR1 GTSNPN and CDR2 SVGIG (reference sequence). Trimming took 3 bases from V and 8 from J; bases not matched to a gene: 7. The CDR3 DNA reads as TGTGCCTGGAGGATCAGGGGGGGCGATTCACCCCTCCACTTT. Its protein is CAWRIRGGDSPLHF.